This entry describes one T cell receptor beta chain. Sequencing was performed with immunoSEQ multiplex PCR; in TCRdb, only in-frame clones are kept and a portion is missing. The sample contains about 73,000 clones, 80% to 95% of which appear only once. The CDR3 extends over 16 amino acids. Germline lookup yields CDR1 MGHRA and CDR2 YSYEKL. V trimming: 1 base; J trimming: 2 bases; junction bases outside the gene matches: 1. This record comes from a study of T cell changes during pregnancy in multiple sclerosis. The sequenced sample was peripheral blood, obtained in the third trimester of pregnancy. The chain joins TRBV4-1 to TRBJ2-2; 10 nucleotides agree with TRBD2. This receptor was obtained from a female donor in good health, enrolled as a control in a pregnancy study. The CDR3 region has the DNA TGCGCCAGCAGCCAAGTAGCGGGAGGTAACACCGGGGAGCTGTTTTTT. Amino acids: CASSQVAGGNTGELFF.